This T cell receptor beta chain was found in a study of T-cell reconstitution after alpha-beta-depleted transplantation in children. The TCRbeta library incorporated unique molecular identifiers. TCRdb re-analysed the PCR reads in MiXCR, keeping a single row per CDR3 protein. The sample consists of 80,000 to 95,000 distinct CDR3 sequences, 8% to 9% of them appearing once. This clonotype was counted ten times or more. V dropped 1 base and J dropped 7; count of bases not matched to a gene: 7. The CDR3 consists of 15 residues. The sample here was PBMCs from the stem cell graft donor, taken from the stem cell graft. The chain carries TRBV12-3 or TRBV12-4 and TRBJ2-1; TRBD1 aligns across 7 bases. This clonotype was obtained from a human donor who donated a stem cell graft to a child with congenital amegakaryocytic thrombocytopenia. CDR3 in amino acids: CASSLVRGQQNEQFF. The CDR3 coding sequence is TGTGCCAGCAGTTTAGTGAGGGGGCAACAGAATGAGCAGTTCTTC.